This T cell receptor beta chain was sequenced during a study of long-term antiretroviral therapy in people with HIV. The assay, immunoSEQ v3.0, was run at survey level. Clones were sequenced by immunoSEQ multiplex PCR, and TCRdb holds only the in-frame ones, with some missing. The sample consists of around 15,000 clones, around 90% of them appearing once. Points on this clone: What it binds is unknown.

General observations from the study: Patients on ART gained diversity, which nonetheless stayed below transplant donor controls.

For each donor, at least one pre-ART and at least two post-ART PBMC samples were available. The germline V gene encodes CDR1 LGHNA and CDR2 YSLEER. The CDR3 loop spans 15 amino acids. The starting material was unsorted PBMCs, obtained 6.9 years after starting antiretroviral therapy. This chain uses TRBV4-3 with TRBJ2-5; 9 bases agree with TRBD2. The J call may be faulty, since TRBJ2-7 better matches the DNA end. The receptor was isolated from a man aged 45-65 years with HIV. DNA of the CDR3: TGCGCCAGCAGCCAAGATTTAGCGGGGGACTACGAGCAGTACTTC. Protein sequence: CASSQDLAGDYEQYF.